This TCR beta chain was recorded in a study of preoperative IRX-2 immunotherapy in early breast cancer. Using immunoSEQ multiplex PCR, the repertoire was profiled, and TCRdb retains in-frame clones only, with some absent. In the table there are under 50,000 clones, roughly 80% of which are singletons. Treatment meaning: preoperative locoregional IRX-2 cytokine immunotherapy. This phase Ib study tested locoregional IRX-2 cytokine immunotherapy given before surgery. Germline CDR1 reads SGHRS; CDR2 reads YFSETQ. The V and J ends lost 5 bases and 4 bases, in that order; junction bases with no gene match: 4. The CDR3 spans 14 residues.

The sample consisted of lymph node tissue, taken after IRX-2 immunotherapy. The sequence derives from a human donor with breast cancer. This chain links TRBV5-1 with TRBJ2-1, with 9 nucleotides matching TRBD2. The CDR3 sequence is CASSSGGIYNEQFF. The DNA for the CDR3 is TGCGCCAGCAGTAGCGGGGGAATATACAATGAGCAGTTCTTC.